This TCR beta chain was recovered during a study of blood T cells in healthy people across ages. V dropped 3 bases and J dropped 13 bases, with 22 bases sitting between them. The germline CDR1 and CDR2 sequences are MNHEY and SMNVEV (reference sequence). The length of the CDR3 is 15 residues. The second PCR ran roughly 6 to 11 cycles with a sample-barcoded 5' primer and J-beta primers. TCRdb re-called the 5' RACE reads through MiXCR, storing one row per CDR3 protein. This table has 700,000 to 950,000 distinct CDR3 sequences, roughly two fifths appearing once. The specimen sequenced was blood. The TCR was taken from a woman in her sixties or seventies in good health. This sequence joins TRBV27 and TRBJ2-1, with a weak D call TRBD1 (6 bases). Here the CDR3 reads CASSFQDRRRETQFF. DNA for the CDR3: TGTGCCAGCAGTTTCCAGGACAGACGCCGAGAGACCCAGTTCTTC.